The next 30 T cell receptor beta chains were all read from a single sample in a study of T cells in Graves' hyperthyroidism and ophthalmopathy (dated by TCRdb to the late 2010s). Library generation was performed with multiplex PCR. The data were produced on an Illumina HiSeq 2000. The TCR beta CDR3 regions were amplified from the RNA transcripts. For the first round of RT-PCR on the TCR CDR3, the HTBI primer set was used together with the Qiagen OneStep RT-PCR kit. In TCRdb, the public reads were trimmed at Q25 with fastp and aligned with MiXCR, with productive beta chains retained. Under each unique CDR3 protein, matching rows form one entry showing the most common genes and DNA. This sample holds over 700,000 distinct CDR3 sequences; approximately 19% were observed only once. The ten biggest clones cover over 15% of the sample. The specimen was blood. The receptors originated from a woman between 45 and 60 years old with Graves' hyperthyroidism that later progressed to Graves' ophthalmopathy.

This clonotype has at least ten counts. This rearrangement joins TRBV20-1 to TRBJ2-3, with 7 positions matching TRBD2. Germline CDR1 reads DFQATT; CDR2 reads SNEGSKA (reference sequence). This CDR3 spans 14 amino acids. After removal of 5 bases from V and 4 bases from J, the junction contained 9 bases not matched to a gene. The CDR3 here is CSASTSVRADTQYF. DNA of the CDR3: TGCAGTGCTTCCACTAGCGTGAGGGCAGATACGCAGTATTTT.

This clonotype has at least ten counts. CDR3 nucleotide sequence: TGTGCCAGCAGCTACGCAGCCAGGGGGACCGCCAATCAGCCCCAGCATTTT. This gives the protein CASSYAARGTANQPQHF. The chain links TRBV5-5 to TRBJ1-5, with TRBD1 matching over 7 bases. The CDR3 loop spans 17 amino acids. The V gene end was trimmed by 3 bases and the J gene end by 3 bases; junction bases not matched to a gene: 12. The germline gives CDR1 SGHKS, CDR2 YYEKEE (reference sequence).

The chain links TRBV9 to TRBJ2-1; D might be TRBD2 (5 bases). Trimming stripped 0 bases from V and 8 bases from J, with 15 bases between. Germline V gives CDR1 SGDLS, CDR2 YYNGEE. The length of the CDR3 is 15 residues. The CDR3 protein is CASSVEGAQYDEQFF. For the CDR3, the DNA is TGTGCCAGCAGCGTAGAGGGAGCTCAATACGATGAGCAGTTCTTC.

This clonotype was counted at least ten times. The CDR3 spells CASTQNWLAEAFF. DNA of the CDR3: TGTGCCAGCACCCAAAATTGGTTGGCTGAAGCTTTCTTT. The chain is built from TRBV12-3 or TRBV12-4 and TRBJ1-1; D not certain. Between the trimmed V and J ends, which lost 7 bases and 6 bases, there was a span of 15 bases. This CDR3 region has 13 residues.

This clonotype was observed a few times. The CDR3 DNA sequence: TGCGCCAGCAGCCCACAGGGATCCGGGCAGCCCCAGCATTTT. This encodes CASSPQGSGQPQHF. The V gene is TRBV5-1, the J gene TRBJ1-5; TRBD1 might be the D (6 bases). The V gene lost 4 bases and the J gene lost 7 bases, with 15 bases spanning the gap. Germline CDR1 and CDR2: SGHRS and YFSETQ. This CDR3 region has 14 residues.

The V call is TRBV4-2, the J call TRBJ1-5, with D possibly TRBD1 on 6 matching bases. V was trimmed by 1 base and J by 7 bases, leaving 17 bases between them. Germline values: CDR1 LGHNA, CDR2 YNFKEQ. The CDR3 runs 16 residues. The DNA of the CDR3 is TGTGCCAGCAGCCAAGTCCGACAGGTTATGGGGCAGCCCCAGCATTTT. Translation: CASSQVRQVMGQPQHF.

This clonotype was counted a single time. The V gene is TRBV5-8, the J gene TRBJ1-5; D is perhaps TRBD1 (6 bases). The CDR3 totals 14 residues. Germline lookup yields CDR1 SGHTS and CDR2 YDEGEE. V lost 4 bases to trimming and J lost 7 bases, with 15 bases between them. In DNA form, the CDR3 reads TGTGCCAGCAGCGGGGGTCGGGGGCGGCAGCCCCAGCATTTT. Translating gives CASSGGRGRQPQHF.

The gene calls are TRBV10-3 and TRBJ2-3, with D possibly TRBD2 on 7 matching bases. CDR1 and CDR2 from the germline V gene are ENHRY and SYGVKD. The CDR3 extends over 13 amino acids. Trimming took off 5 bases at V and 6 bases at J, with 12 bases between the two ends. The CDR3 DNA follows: TGTGCCATCAGTCAACAGGGAGGGGATACGCAGTATTTT. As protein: CAISQQGGDTQYF.

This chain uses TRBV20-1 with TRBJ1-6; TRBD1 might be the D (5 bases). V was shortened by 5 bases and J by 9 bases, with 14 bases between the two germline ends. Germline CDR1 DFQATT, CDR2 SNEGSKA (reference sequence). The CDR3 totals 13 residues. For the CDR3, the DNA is TGCAGTGCTGAAAAGACAGCTAGTTCACCCCTCCACTTT. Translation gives CSAEKTASSPLHF.

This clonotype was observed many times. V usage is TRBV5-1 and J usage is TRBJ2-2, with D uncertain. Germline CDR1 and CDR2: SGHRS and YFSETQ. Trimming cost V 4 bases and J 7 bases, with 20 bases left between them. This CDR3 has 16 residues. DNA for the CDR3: TGCGCCAGCAGCCCCTTACCCGTCACGACCGGCGGGGAGCTGTTTTTT. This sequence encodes CASSPLPVTTGGELFF.

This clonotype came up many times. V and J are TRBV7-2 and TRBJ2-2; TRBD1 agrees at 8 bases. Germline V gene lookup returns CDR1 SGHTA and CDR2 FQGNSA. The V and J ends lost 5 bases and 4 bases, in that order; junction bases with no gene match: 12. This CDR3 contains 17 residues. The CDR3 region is CASSARRGLGATGELFF. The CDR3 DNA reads TGTGCCAGCAGCGCCCGCAGGGGGCTAGGGGCCACCGGGGAGCTGTTTTTT.

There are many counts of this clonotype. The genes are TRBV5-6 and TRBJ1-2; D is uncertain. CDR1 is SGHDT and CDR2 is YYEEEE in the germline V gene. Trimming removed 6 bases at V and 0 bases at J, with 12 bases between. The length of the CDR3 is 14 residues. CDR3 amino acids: CASTRDRANYGYTF. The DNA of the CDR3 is TGTGCCAGCACGAGGGATAGAGCTAACTATGGCTACACCTTC. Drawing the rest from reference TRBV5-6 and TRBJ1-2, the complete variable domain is DAGVTQSPTHLIKTRGQQVTLRCSPKSGHDTVSWYQQALGQGPQFIFQYYEEEERQRGNFPDRFSGHQFPNYSSELNVNALLLGDSALYLCASTRDRANYGYTFGSGTRLTVV.

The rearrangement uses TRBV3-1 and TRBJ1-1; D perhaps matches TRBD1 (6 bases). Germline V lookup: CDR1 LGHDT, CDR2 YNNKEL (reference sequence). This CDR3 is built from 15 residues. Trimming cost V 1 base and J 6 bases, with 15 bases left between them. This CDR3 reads CASSQVASGGSEAFF. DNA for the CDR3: TGTGCCAGCAGCCAAGTGGCTAGCGGGGGCTCTGAAGCTTTCTTT. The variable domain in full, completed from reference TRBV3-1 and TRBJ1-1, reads DTAVSQTPKYLVTQMGNDKSIKCEQNLGHDTMYWYKQDSKKFLKIMFSYNNKELIINETVPNRFSPKSPDKAHLNLHINSLELGDSAVYFCASSQVASGGSEAFFGQGTRLTVV.

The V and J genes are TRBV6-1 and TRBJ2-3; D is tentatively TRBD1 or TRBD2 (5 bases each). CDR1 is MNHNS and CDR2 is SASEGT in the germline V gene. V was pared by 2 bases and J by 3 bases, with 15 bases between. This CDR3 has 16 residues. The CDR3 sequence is CASSEIEGRRTDTQYF. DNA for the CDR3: TGTGCCAGCAGTGAAATTGAGGGACGAAGGACAGATACGCAGTATTTT.

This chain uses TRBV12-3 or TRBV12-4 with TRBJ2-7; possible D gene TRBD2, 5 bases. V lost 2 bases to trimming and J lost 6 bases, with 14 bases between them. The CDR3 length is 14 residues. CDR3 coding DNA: TGTGCCAGCAGTTTAACGAGGGTTGACGGCGAGCAGTACTTC. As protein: CASSLTRVDGEQYF.

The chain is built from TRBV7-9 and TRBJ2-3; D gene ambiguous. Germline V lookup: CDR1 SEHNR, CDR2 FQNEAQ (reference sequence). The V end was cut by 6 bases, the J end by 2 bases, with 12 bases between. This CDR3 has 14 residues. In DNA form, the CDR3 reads TGTGCCAGCAGGATTAGCCTTATCACAGATACGCAGTATTTT. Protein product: CASRISLITDTQYF. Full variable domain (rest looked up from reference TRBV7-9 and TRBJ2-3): DTGVSQNPRHKITKRGQNVTFRCDPISEHNRLYWYRQTLGQGPEFLTYFQNEAQLEKSRLLSDRFSAERPKGSFSTLEIQRTEQGDSAMYLCASRISLITDTQYFGPGTRLTVL.

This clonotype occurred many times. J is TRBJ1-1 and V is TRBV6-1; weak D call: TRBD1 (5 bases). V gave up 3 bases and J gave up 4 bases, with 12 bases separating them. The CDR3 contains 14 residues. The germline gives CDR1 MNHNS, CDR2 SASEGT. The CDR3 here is CASSELTEFTEAFF. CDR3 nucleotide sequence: TGTGCCAGCAGTGAGTTGACAGAATTCACTGAAGCTTTCTTT.

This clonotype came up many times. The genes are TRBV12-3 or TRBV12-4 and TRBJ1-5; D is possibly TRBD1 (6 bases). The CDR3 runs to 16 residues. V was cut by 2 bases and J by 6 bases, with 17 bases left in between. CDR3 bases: TGTGCCAGCAGTTTAACTGCAGGGGAACTAGGTCAGCCCCAGCATTTT. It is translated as CASSLTAGELGQPQHF.

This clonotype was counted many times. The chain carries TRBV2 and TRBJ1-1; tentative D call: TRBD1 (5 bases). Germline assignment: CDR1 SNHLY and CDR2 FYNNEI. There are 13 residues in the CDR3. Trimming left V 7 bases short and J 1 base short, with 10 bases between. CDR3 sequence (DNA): TGTGCCAGCACCGTGGACAAGAACACTGAAGCTTTCTTT. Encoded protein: CASTVDKNTEAFF.

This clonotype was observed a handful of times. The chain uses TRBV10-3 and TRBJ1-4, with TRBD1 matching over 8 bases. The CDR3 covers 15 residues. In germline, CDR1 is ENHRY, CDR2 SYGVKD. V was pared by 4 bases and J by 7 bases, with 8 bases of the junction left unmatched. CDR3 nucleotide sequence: TGTGCCATCAGTGGGACAGGGAGGACCAGTGAAAAACTGTTTTTT. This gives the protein CAISGTGRTSEKLFF.

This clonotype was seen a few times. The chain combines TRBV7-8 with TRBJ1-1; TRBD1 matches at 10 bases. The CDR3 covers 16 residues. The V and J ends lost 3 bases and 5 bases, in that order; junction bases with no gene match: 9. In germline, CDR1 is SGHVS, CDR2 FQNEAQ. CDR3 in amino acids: CASSFYLTGGLTEAFF. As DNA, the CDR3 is TGTGCCAGCAGCTTTTATCTGACAGGGGGCTTGACTGAAGCTTTCTTT.

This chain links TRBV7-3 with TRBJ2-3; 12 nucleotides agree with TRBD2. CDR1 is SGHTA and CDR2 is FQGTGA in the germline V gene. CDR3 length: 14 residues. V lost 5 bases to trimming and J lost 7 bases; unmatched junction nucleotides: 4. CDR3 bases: TGTGCCAGCAGCCTAGCGGGGGGGACCCATACGCAGTATTTT. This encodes CASSLAGGTHTQYF.

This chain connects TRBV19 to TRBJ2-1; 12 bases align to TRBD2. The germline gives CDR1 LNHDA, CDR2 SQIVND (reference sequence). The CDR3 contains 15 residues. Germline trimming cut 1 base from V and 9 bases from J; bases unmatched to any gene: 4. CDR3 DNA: TGTGCCAGTAGTATAGCTAGCGGGGGGGCAGGTGAGCAGTTCTTC. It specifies CASSIASGGAGEQFF.

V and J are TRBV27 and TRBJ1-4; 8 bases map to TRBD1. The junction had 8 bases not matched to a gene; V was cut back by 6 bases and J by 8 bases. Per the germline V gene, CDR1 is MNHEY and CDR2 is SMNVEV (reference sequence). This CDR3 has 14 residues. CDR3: CASSPDRDGEKLFF. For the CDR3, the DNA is TGTGCCAGCAGCCCGGACAGGGATGGCGAAAAACTGTTTTTT. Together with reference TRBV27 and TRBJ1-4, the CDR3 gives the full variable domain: EAQVTQNPRYLITVTGKKLTVTCSQNMNHEYMSWYRQDPGLGLRQIYYSMNVEVTDKGDVPEGYKVSRKEKRNFPLILESPSPNQTSLYFCASSPDRDGEKLFFGSGTQLSVL.

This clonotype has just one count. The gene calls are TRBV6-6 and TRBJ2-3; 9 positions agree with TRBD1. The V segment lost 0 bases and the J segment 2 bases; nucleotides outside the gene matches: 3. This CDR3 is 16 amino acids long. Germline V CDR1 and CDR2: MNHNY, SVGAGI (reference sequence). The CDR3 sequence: CASSYSGTGTTDTQYF. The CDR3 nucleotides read TGTGCCAGCAGTTACTCAGGGACAGGGACCACAGATACGCAGTATTTT.

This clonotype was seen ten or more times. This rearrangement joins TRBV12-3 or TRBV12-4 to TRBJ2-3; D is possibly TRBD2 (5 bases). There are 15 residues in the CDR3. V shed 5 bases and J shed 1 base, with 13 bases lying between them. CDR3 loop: CASSQLRGGTDTQYF. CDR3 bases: TGTGCCAGCAGTCAATTACGGGGAGGCACAGATACGCAGTATTTT.

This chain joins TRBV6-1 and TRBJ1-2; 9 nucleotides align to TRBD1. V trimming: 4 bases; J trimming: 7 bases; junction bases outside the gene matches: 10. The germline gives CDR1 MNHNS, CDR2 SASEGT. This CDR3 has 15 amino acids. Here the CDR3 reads CASSGGQGRFSGYTF. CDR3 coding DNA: TGTGCCAGCAGTGGAGGACAGGGGAGATTCTCTGGCTACACCTTC.

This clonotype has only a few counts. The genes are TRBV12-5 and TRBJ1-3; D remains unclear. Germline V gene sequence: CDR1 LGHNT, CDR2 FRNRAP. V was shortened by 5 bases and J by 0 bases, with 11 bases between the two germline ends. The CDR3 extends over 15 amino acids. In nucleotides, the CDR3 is TGTGCTAGTGGTCTGAGGACGGTCTCTGGAAACACCATATATTTT. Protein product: CASGLRTVSGNTIYF.

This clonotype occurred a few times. This CDR3 reads CASSFQSGGADTQYF. The DNA for the CDR3 is TGCGCCAGCAGCTTTCAAAGCGGGGGGGCAGATACGCAGTATTTT. The chain employs TRBV5-1 and TRBJ2-3; 10 nucleotides agree with TRBD2. CDR3 size: 15 residues. Germline trimming cut 2 bases from V and 4 bases from J; bases unmatched to any gene: 4. Germline CDR1 and CDR2: SGHRS and YFSETQ.

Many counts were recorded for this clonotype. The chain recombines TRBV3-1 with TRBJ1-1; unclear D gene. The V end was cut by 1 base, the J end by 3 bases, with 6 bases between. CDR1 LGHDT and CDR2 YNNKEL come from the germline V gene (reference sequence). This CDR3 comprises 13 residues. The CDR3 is CASSQVTDTEAFF. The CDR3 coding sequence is TGTGCCAGCAGCCAAGTTACCGACACTGAAGCTTTCTTT.